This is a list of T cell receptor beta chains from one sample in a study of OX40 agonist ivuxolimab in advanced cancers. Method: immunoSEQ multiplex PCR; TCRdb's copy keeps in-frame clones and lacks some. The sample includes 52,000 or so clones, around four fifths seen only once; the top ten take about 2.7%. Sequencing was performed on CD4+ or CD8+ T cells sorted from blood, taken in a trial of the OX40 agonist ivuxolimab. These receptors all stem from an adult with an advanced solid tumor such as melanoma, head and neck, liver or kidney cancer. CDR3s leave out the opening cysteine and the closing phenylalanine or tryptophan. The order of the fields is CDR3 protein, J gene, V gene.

CDR3: ASSRKTRGTDTQY
J: TRBJ2-3
V: TRBV5-6

CDR3: ASSPLGGTQY
J: TRBJ2-5
V: TRBV28

CDR3: ASSQEGQGYEKLF
J: TRBJ1-4
V: TRBV4-3

CDR3: ASSLSPRDPANSPLH
J: TRBJ1-6
V: TRBV5-1

CDR3: ASSRDRGPEAF
J: TRBJ1-1
V: TRBV6-5

CDR3: ASSRDRVNQPQH
J: TRBJ1-5
V: TRBV7-2

CDR3: ASSPQSDTQY
J: TRBJ2-3
V: TRBV7-9

CDR3: ASSPATGGGNGYT
J: TRBJ1-2
V: TRBV7-2

CDR3: ASSRTRSYEQY
J: TRBJ2-7
V: TRBV7-2

CDR3: ASRGLAGVNEQF
J: TRBJ2-1
V: TRBV10-2

CDR3: ASSFAGQGVIYEQY
J: TRBJ2-7
V: TRBV27

CDR3: ASLGRGLAKTYNEQF
J: TRBJ2-1
V: TRBV9

CDR3: ASRRDGRNIQY
J: TRBJ2-4
V: TRBV5-4

CDR3: ASSYQLAGDEQY
J: TRBJ2-7
V: TRBV6-5

CDR3: ASRDSFNSPLH
J: TRBJ1-6
V: TRBV5-1

CDR3: ASSLDRQNSPLH
J: TRBJ1-6
V: TRBV27

CDR3: ASSPSGTIYGYT
J: TRBJ1-2
V: TRBV18

CDR3: ASSVRDRELDTDTQY
J: TRBJ2-3
V: TRBV9

CDR3: ASSEFVGTGNTGELF
J: TRBJ2-2
V: TRBV25-1

CDR3: SVVEGGSTDTQY
J: TRBJ2-3
V: TRBV29-1

CDR3: ASSGGLISSYEQY
J: TRBJ2-7
V: TRBV5-1

CDR3: ASSRTGVQAYGYT
J: TRBJ1-2
V: TRBV5-4

CDR3: ASSLGTVGGELF
J: TRBJ2-2
V: TRBV7-6

CDR3: ASRGQGNQPQH
J: TRBJ1-5
V: TRBV27

CDR3: ASSLVGGNTEAF
J: TRBJ1-1
V: TRBV7-9

CDR3: ASSPGQGAYNEQY
J: TRBJ2-7
V: TRBV18

CDR3: ASSPGRGADQPQH
J: TRBJ1-5
V: TRBV11-2

CDR3: ASSNRLAGGPTDTQY
J: TRBJ2-3
V: TRBV11-3

CDR3: ASSQAVPTEAF
J: TRBJ1-1
V: TRBV4-3

CDR3: ASSQDTGLSTDTQY
J: TRBJ2-3
V: TRBV14

CDR3: ASSLVGVHT
J: TRBJ1-2
V: TRBV5-6

CDR3: ASSHREGNTEAF
J: TRBJ1-1
V: TRBV7-8

CDR3: ASSLLRGLRETQY
J: TRBJ2-5
V: TRBV7-2

CDR3: ASSPGLAGTDTQY
J: TRBJ2-3
V: TRBV5-1

CDR3: ASSRDPWDTEAF
J: TRBJ1-1
V: TRBV4-3

CDR3: ASSRRGLVSAGRSSYNEQF
J: TRBJ2-1
V: TRBV19

CDR3: ASSSPTSGSADTQY
J: TRBJ2-3
V: TRBV11-3

CDR3: ASSTESNQPQH
J: TRBJ1-5
V: TRBV6-4

CDR3: SVPRGGQAGELF
J: TRBJ2-2
V: TRBV29-1

CDR3: AWTVQGRETQY
J: TRBJ2-5
V: TRBV30

CDR3: SVYGGEGNYGYT
J: TRBJ1-2
V: TRBV29-1

CDR3: ASSLHRTGGNSPLH
J: TRBJ1-6
V: TRBV5-1

CDR3: ASSQSVMRGAEQY
J: TRBJ2-7
V: TRBV7-2

CDR3: ASSSGTGDSPLH
J: TRBJ1-6
V: TRBV5-4

CDR3: ASSLQGAYGNTIY
J: TRBJ1-3
V: TRBV5-1

CDR3: ASSWGQPGYGYT
J: TRBJ1-2
V: TRBV5-1

CDR3: ASSIDRTGKNEKLF
J: TRBJ1-4
V: TRBV19

CDR3: SVETGANTEAF
J: TRBJ1-1
V: TRBV29-1

CDR3: ASSLLGGQNTEAF
J: TRBJ1-1
V: TRBV7-6

CDR3: ASSTAGREKLF
J: TRBJ1-4
V: TRBV19

CDR3: ASSLAETQY
J: TRBJ2-5
V: TRBV5-1

CDR3: ASSIVASGDYEQY
J: TRBJ2-7
V: TRBV19

CDR3: ATKVGPTDTQY
J: TRBJ2-3
V: TRBV15

CDR3: ASSLVQGVAGELF
J: TRBJ2-2
V: TRBV5-1

CDR3: ASSLDYRNTGELF
J: TRBJ2-2
V: TRBV11-3